The T cell receptor beta chain described here comes from a study of T cell responses to AZD1222 COVID-19 vaccine. General study results and limits: Increased Spike-specific TCR breadth and depth were observed after two AZD1222 doses. Possibly, clonal diversity was underestimated; donors were largely white British and included more females. Spike-wide vaccine-associated CD4 TCRs dominated at 160-218 and 743-854. None of the repertoires were sampled until the peak T cell response had passed.

Concerning this clone: Its antigen remains unidentified.

Between the trimmed V and J ends, which lost 6 bases and 2 bases, there was a span of 11 bases. The V gene's germline CDR1 is MNHEY and CDR2 SVGAGI. This CDR3 has 13 residues. Some clones are missing from TCRdb's copy, which holds only in-frame ones; the method was immunoSEQ multiplex PCR. The sample contains approximately 92,000 clones, 70% to 90% of which appear only once. This receptor was obtained from an adult in good health. The material was peripheral blood, obtained on day 0 of AZD1222 vaccination. V is TRBV6-5 and J is TRBJ2-7; a possible D gene is TRBD1 (5 bases). CDR3 amino acids: CASSPDSPYEQYF. The CDR3 DNA is TGTGCCAGCAGCCCCGACAGCCCCTACGAGCAGTACTTC.